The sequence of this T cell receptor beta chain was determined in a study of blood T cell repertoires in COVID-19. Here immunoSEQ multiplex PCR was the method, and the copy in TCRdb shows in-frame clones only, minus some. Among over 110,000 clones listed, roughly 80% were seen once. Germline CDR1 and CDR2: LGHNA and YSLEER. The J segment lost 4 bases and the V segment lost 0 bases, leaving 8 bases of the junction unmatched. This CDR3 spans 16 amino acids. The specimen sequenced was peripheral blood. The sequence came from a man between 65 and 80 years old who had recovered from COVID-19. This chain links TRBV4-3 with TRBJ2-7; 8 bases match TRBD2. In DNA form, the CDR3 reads TGCGCCAGCAGCCAAGATCGAAGCGGGAGCGGGTACGAGCAGTACTTC. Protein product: CASSQDRSGSGYEQYF.